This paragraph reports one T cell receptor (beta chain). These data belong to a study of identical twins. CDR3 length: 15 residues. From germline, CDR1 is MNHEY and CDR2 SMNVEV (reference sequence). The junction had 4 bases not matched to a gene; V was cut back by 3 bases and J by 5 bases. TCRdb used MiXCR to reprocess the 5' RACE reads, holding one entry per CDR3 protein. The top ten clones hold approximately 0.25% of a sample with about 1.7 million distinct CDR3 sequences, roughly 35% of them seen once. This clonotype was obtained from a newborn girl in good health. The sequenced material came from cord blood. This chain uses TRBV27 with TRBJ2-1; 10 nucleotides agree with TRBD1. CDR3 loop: CASSLAGTGDNEQFF. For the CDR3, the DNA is TGTGCCAGCAGTTTGGCCGGGACAGGGGACAATGAGCAGTTCTTC.